This entry features one TCR beta chain sequence. Antigen: not known. This CDR3 is built from 13 residues. CDR1 is SNHLY and CDR2 is FYNNEI in the germline V gene. V was shortened by 4 bases and J by 9 bases, with 16 bases between the two germline ends. The data were obtained in a study of breast tumors, draining lymph nodes, adjacent tissues. Study-wide points: Tumor TCR diversity was below lymph nodes but above nontumor tissue. The lymph node origin of tumor T cells was framed as consistent with a hypothesis, not demonstrated.

TCRdb reanalysed the multiplex PCR reads using MiXCR and keeps one entry per CDR3 protein. This sample has 17,000 or so distinct CDR3 sequences, with less than 75% found just once. V is TRBV2 and J is TRBJ2-7; D is unclear. What was sequenced was tumor-adjacent breast tissue. This sequence was found in a female donor with breast cancer. Some clones in this sample may be carry-over from other donors' samples. CDR3 nucleotide sequence: TGTGCCAGCAGTGCTGCAGGCTCTAGGGTGCAGTACTTC. Its protein product is CASSAAGSRVQYF.